This T cell receptor beta chain came from a study of early T cells in non-severe SARS-CoV-2 infection. Background on the study: Unpaired chains resulted from sequencing bulk RNA of unsorted whole blood.

General study results and limits: VDJdb-based matching was biased toward anti-spike CD8 responses and missed private and CD4 specificities.

Each single cDNA molecule received a unique molecular identifier. One entry per CDR3 protein results from TCRdb running MiXCR on the 5' RACE reads. The repertoire holds 65,000 to 80,000 distinct CDR3 sequences, with around 13% as singletons. The sample holds many counts of this clonotype. Its specificity is unknown. Sequencing input: whole blood. This sequence originates from an adult who was a healthcare worker with PCR-confirmed SARS-CoV-2 infection or an uninfected control (not recorded which).

Here the CDR3 DNA reads TGTGCCAGCAGCCCTCGATCCTACAATGAGCAGTTCTTC. Translation gives CASSPRSYNEQFF. The J gene is TRBJ2-1, the V gene TRBV7-9; no clear D. CDR1 and CDR2 (germline): SEHNR, FQNEAQ (reference sequence). The V end was cut by 5 bases, the J end by 1 base, with 6 bases between. The CDR3 is 13 residues long.